The entry that follows covers one T cell receptor (beta chain) sequence. The sample is drawn from a study of blood T cell repertoires in COVID-19. This CDR3 is built from 17 residues. In germline, CDR1 is KGHSH, CDR2 LQKENI. Between the trimmed V and J ends, which lost 5 bases and 4 bases, there was a span of 23 bases. In the original workflow: Estimated nucleated cell counts came from reference gene primer amplification. Using immunoSEQ multiplex PCR, the repertoire was profiled, and TCRdb retains in-frame clones only, with some absent. That table furnishes V, J and clone size, whereas the DNA furnished D and trimming. The sample has roughly 250,000 clones; approximately 90% are singletons. Study members were between roughly 18 and 100 years old and lived in 20 to 30 US regions.

The V and J genes are TRBV18 and TRBJ1-1, with a possible D match to TRBD1 (6 bases). The sequence came from a man aged 35 to 55 who had recovered from COVID-19. Material for sequencing was PBMCs or T cells enriched from blood (not recorded which). The CDR3 region has the DNA TGTGCCAGCTCATCAACGATCGAACAGGGAGTAGGCACTGAAGCTTTCTTT. Its translation is CASSSTIEQGVGTEAFF.